This is a list of T cell receptor beta chains from one sample in a study of blood T cell repertoires in COVID-19. The repertoire was sequenced with immunoSEQ multiplex PCR; TCRdb's copy has only in-frame clones and lacks some. The repertoire holds approximately 200,000 clones, with 70% to 90% as singletons. The source material was peripheral blood. All receptors derive from a woman aged 25-40 years with acute or convalescent COVID-19. The CDR3 runs from the conserved cysteine through the conserved F or W. Not every row has a clone size; where given, it reads once, few, many or a size class.

abundance: -
j_gene: TRBJ2-5
v_gene: TRBV5-4
CDR3aa: CASSLEIGGGETQYF

abundance: -
j_gene: TRBJ1-2
v_gene: TRBV12-5
CDR3aa: CASGPWTQGNYGYTF

abundance: -
j_gene: TRBJ1-2
v_gene: TRBV10-3
CDR3aa: CAIRPGQNFNYGYTF

abundance: -
j_gene: TRBJ2-7
v_gene: TRBV29-1
CDR3aa: CSVEKSTTATYEQYF

abundance: -
j_gene: TRBJ1-6
v_gene: TRBV18
CDR3aa: CASSPTQRESYNSPLHF

abundance: -
j_gene: TRBJ2-5
v_gene: TRBV7-2
CDR3aa: CASAYEGGEQETQYF

abundance: -
j_gene: TRBJ2-6
v_gene: TRBV19
CDR3aa: CASSKDRETWANVLTF

abundance: -
j_gene: TRBJ1-2
v_gene: TRBV20-1
CDR3aa: CSASLQGAYYGYTF

abundance: -
j_gene: TRBJ2-1
v_gene: TRBV27
CDR3aa: CASSRTSREQFF

abundance: few
j_gene: TRBJ2-7
v_gene: TRBV20-1
CDR3aa: CSASGNYEQYF

abundance: once
j_gene: TRBJ1-2
v_gene: TRBV20-1
CDR3aa: CSARDRRGLF

abundance: -
j_gene: TRBJ2-7
v_gene: TRBV5-1
CDR3aa: CASSSVQGRDEQYF

abundance: -
j_gene: TRBJ1-2
v_gene: TRBV11-2
CDR3aa: CASSPRAVGGYTF

abundance: -
j_gene: TRBJ1-1
v_gene: TRBV12-5
CDR3aa: CATQRGNTEAFF

abundance: -
j_gene: TRBJ1-6
v_gene: TRBV5-1
CDR3aa: CASSLGGQVYNSPLHF

abundance: -
j_gene: TRBJ2-3
v_gene: TRBV28
CDR3aa: CASSTGGEGTDTQYF

abundance: -
j_gene: TRBJ2-5
v_gene: TRBV2
CDR3aa: CAGRGQQETQYF

abundance: few
j_gene: TRBJ2-1
v_gene: TRBV7-8
CDR3aa: CASSPGESLDNEQFF

abundance: -
j_gene: TRBJ1-4
v_gene: TRBV28
CDR3aa: CASSFADSATNEKLFF

abundance: -
j_gene: TRBJ2-3
v_gene: TRBV3-1/TRBV3-2
CDR3aa: CASSQDGGTDTQYF

abundance: -
j_gene: TRBJ2-5
v_gene: TRBV5-1
CDR3aa: CASSLLAGSGETQYF

abundance: -
j_gene: TRBJ1-2
v_gene: TRBV6-5
CDR3aa: CASRPSGRGDYTF

abundance: -
j_gene: TRBJ2-3
v_gene: TRBV28
CDR3aa: CASSLRGLAGSTPGDTQYF

abundance: -
j_gene: TRBJ1-5
v_gene: TRBV28
CDR3aa: CASSPGGEGDQPQHF

abundance: -
j_gene: TRBJ1-2
v_gene: TRBV18
CDR3aa: CASSPGQGSGYTF

abundance: -
j_gene: TRBJ2-4
v_gene: TRBV6-6
CDR3aa: CASRGGSAKNIQYF

abundance: -
j_gene: TRBJ2-3
v_gene: TRBV5-1
CDR3aa: CASSLALSVGLSDTQYF

abundance: -
j_gene: TRBJ1-4
v_gene: TRBV18
CDR3aa: CASSRNRAFNEKLFF

abundance: once
j_gene: TRBJ2-7
v_gene: TRBV5-1
CDR3aa: CASSADGGQYEQYF

abundance: -
j_gene: TRBJ1-4
v_gene: TRBV6-5
CDR3aa: CASSLGSGYEKLFF

abundance: -
j_gene: TRBJ2-7
v_gene: TRBV20-1
CDR3aa: CSASLEQYF

abundance: -
j_gene: TRBJ1-1
v_gene: TRBV11-2
CDR3aa: CASSSRSGEGGTEAFF

abundance: -
j_gene: TRBJ1-2
v_gene: TRBV5-5
CDR3aa: CASSAGSNYGYTF

abundance: -
j_gene: TRBJ2-7
v_gene: TRBV5-1
CDR3aa: CASSPGHSNPSEQYF

abundance: -
j_gene: TRBJ2-7
v_gene: TRBV7-2
CDR3aa: CASSTYGLAGNSYEQYF

abundance: few
j_gene: TRBJ2-7
v_gene: TRBV5-1
CDR3aa: CASSLDLGYEQYF

abundance: -
j_gene: TRBJ2-7
v_gene: TRBV10-2
CDR3aa: CASSERAHEQYF

abundance: -
j_gene: TRBJ2-3
v_gene: TRBV28
CDR3aa: CANIDRNTDTQYF

abundance: -
j_gene: TRBJ2-5
v_gene: TRBV5-6
CDR3aa: CASIRGSQETQYF

abundance: -
j_gene: TRBJ1-6
v_gene: TRBV6-5
CDR3aa: CASSYGAGYNSPLHF

abundance: -
j_gene: TRBJ1-6
v_gene: TRBV28
CDR3aa: CASSLPGLHSPLHF

abundance: -
j_gene: TRBJ2-3
v_gene: TRBV9
CDR3aa: CASSDQSGSGDTQYF

abundance: once
j_gene: TRBJ1-1
v_gene: TRBV28
CDR3aa: CASSLESRQADTEAFF

abundance: -
j_gene: TRBJ2-1
v_gene: TRBV4-2
CDR3aa: CASSQVFESNEQFF

abundance: -
j_gene: TRBJ2-7
v_gene: TRBV5-1
CDR3aa: CASCKAGGDEQYF

abundance: -
j_gene: TRBJ2-7
v_gene: TRBV5-4
CDR3aa: CASKQGTLGEQYF

abundance: -
j_gene: TRBJ2-7
v_gene: TRBV28
CDR3aa: CASSFPPGQGYEQYF

abundance: -
j_gene: TRBJ1-6
v_gene: TRBV30
CDR3aa: CAWARGSHNSPLHF

abundance: once
j_gene: TRBJ1-6
v_gene: TRBV7-9
CDR3aa: CASSLVGSPLHF

abundance: -
j_gene: TRBJ2-7
v_gene: TRBV30
CDR3aa: CAWSVLIVQYF

abundance: -
j_gene: TRBJ2-5
v_gene: TRBV7-9
CDR3aa: CASSPTRGRMGQETQYF